This is a list of T cell receptor beta chains from one sample in a study of cytomegalovirus exposure and HLA in healthy donors. Measured with immunoSEQ multiplex PCR; TCRdb has only the in-frame clones, and not every one. The data show hundreds of thousands of clones, roughly 84% seen once. Sequencing input: PBMCs. Receptors were obtained from a girl aged 10 to 17 in good health and CMV-seronegative. Both conserved end residues are part of each CDR3. The order of the fields is D gene, V gene, clone size, J gene, CDR3 length, CDR3 protein, CDR3 DNA. A D gene is named only where the DNA matches it firmly. Clone size appears in some rows only: once, few, many, or a class for an expanded clone.

d_gene: TRBD1; v_gene: TRBV5-1; abundance: NA; j_gene: TRBJ1-2; len: 17; CDR3aa: CASSFGQGVLPPYGYTF; CDR3nt: TGCGCCAGCAGCTTTGGACAGGGGGTTCTTCCTCCCTATGGCTACACCTTC
d_gene: TRBD1; v_gene: TRBV6-5; abundance: NA; j_gene: TRBJ1-1; len: 15; CDR3aa: CASSRDRSMNTEAFF; CDR3nt: TGTGCCAGCAGTCGGGACAGATCGATGAACACTGAAGCTTTCTTT
d_gene: NA; v_gene: TRBV14; abundance: NA; j_gene: TRBJ1-6; len: 14; CDR3aa: CASSQGGGSSPLHF; CDR3nt: TGTGCCAGCAGCCAAGGCGGGGGATCTTCACCCCTCCACTTT
d_gene: TRBD1; v_gene: TRBV19; abundance: NA; j_gene: TRBJ2-7; len: 14; CDR3aa: CASSMGQGLYEQYF; CDR3nt: TGTGCCAGTAGTATGGGACAGGGACTATACGAGCAGTACTTC
d_gene: NA; v_gene: TRBV11-3; abundance: NA; j_gene: TRBJ1-1; len: 13; CDR3aa: CASSLDRNTEAFF; CDR3nt: TGTGCCAGCAGCTTGGACAGGAACACTGAAGCTTTCTTT
d_gene: NA; v_gene: TRBV10-2; abundance: NA; j_gene: TRBJ2-1; len: 18; CDR3aa: CASSTPTGLGSSYNEQFF; CDR3nt: TGCGCCAGCAGTACGCCGACGGGTCTAGGTAGCTCCTACAATGAGCAGTTCTTC
d_gene: NA; v_gene: TRBV28; abundance: NA; j_gene: TRBJ1-3; len: 15; CDR3aa: CASTPHPGSGNTIYF; CDR3nt: TGTGCCAGCACCCCCCATCCGGGCTCTGGAAACACCATATATTTT
d_gene: TRBD2; v_gene: TRBV30; abundance: NA; j_gene: TRBJ2-3; len: 15; CDR3aa: CAWSPAGGLTDTQYF; CDR3nt: TGTGCCTGGAGTCCAGCGGGGGGGCTGACAGATACGCAGTATTTT
d_gene: TRBD1; v_gene: TRBV30; abundance: NA; j_gene: TRBJ1-5; len: 12; CDR3aa: CAWSADRVSQHF; CDR3nt: TGTGCCTGGAGTGCCGACAGGGTCTCGCAGCATTTT
d_gene: TRBD1; v_gene: TRBV4-3; abundance: NA; j_gene: TRBJ1-2; len: 17; CDR3aa: CASSQGYRDREDYGYTF; CDR3nt: TGCGCCAGCAGCCAAGGGTACCGGGACAGGGAGGACTATGGCTACACCTTC
d_gene: NA; v_gene: TRBV29-1; abundance: NA; j_gene: TRBJ1-1; len: 14; CDR3aa: CSVQLNRRDTEAFF; CDR3nt: TGCAGCGTTCAGCTAAATAGGAGGGACACTGAAGCTTTCTTT
d_gene: TRBD2; v_gene: TRBV2; abundance: NA; j_gene: TRBJ2-5; len: 17; CDR3aa: CASSGSRLAGDLETQYF; CDR3nt: TGTGCCAGCAGCGGGTCTCGACTAGCGGGAGATTTAGAGACCCAGTACTTC
d_gene: TRBD2; v_gene: TRBV6-1; abundance: few; j_gene: TRBJ2-2; len: 17; CDR3aa: CASSERTTRGGIGELFF; CDR3nt: TGTGCCAGCAGTGAAAGGACTACGCGGGGGGGCATCGGGGAGCTGTTTTTT
d_gene: NA; v_gene: TRBV27; abundance: NA; j_gene: TRBJ2-1; len: 15; CDR3aa: CASSLTPEAYNEQFF; CDR3nt: TGTGCCAGCAGTTTAACCCCAGAGGCCTACAATGAGCAGTTCTTC
d_gene: TRBD1; v_gene: TRBV7-2; abundance: NA; j_gene: TRBJ2-5; len: 13; CDR3aa: CASSWTGGETQYF; CDR3nt: TGTGCCAGCAGCTGGACAGGGGGGGAGACCCAGTACTTC
d_gene: NA; v_gene: TRBV7-3; abundance: NA; j_gene: TRBJ1-1; len: 13; CDR3aa: CASSLKRDTEAFF; CDR3nt: TGTGCCAGCAGCCTTAAAAGAGACACTGAAGCTTTCTTT
d_gene: TRBD2; v_gene: TRBV4-1; abundance: NA; j_gene: TRBJ2-5; len: 15; CDR3aa: CASSQELAGAREQYF; CDR3nt: TGCGCCAGCAGCCAAGAACTAGCGGGAGCGCGAGAGCAGTACTTC
d_gene: NA; v_gene: TRBV6-1; abundance: NA; j_gene: TRBJ2-7; len: 14; CDR3aa: CASSPVVTSYEQYF; CDR3nt: TGTGCCAGCAGCCCCGTTGTGACTTCCTACGAGCAGTACTTC
d_gene: TRBD1; v_gene: TRBV28; abundance: NA; j_gene: TRBJ1-2; len: 14; CDR3aa: CASISNPTGGIYTF; CDR3nt: TGTGCCAGCATCTCGAACCCGACAGGGGGAATCTACACCTTC
d_gene: TRBD2; v_gene: TRBV19; abundance: NA; j_gene: TRBJ2-7; len: 15; CDR3aa: CASSFTSGGVYEQYF; CDR3nt: TGTGCCAGTAGTTTTACTAGCGGGGGAGTCTACGAGCAGTACTTC
d_gene: TRBD1; v_gene: TRBV18; abundance: NA; j_gene: TRBJ1-5; len: 17; CDR3aa: CASSPGTVGFGNQPQHF; CDR3nt: TGTGCCAGCTCACCCGGGACAGTTGGGTTCGGCAATCAGCCCCAGCATTTT
d_gene: TRBD2; v_gene: TRBV19; abundance: NA; j_gene: TRBJ2-1; len: 16; CDR3aa: CASTPLWAGVGGEQFF; CDR3nt: TGTGCCAGTACCCCCCTCTGGGCGGGAGTCGGTGGTGAGCAGTTCTTC
d_gene: NA; v_gene: TRBV27; abundance: NA; j_gene: TRBJ2-1; len: 16; CDR3aa: CASSFLNFTGYNEQFF; CDR3nt: TGTGCCAGCAGTTTTCTTAACTTTACGGGCTACAATGAGCAGTTCTTC
d_gene: NA; v_gene: TRBV28; abundance: NA; j_gene: TRBJ1-1; len: 13; CDR3aa: CASRPMGRTEAFF; CDR3nt: TGTGCCAGCAGGCCCATGGGGCGGACTGAAGCTTTCTTT
d_gene: NA; v_gene: TRBV5-6; abundance: NA; j_gene: TRBJ2-5; len: 15; CDR3aa: CASSMLNGVQETQYF; CDR3nt: TGTGCCAGCAGCATGTTAAACGGGGTCCAAGAGACCCAGTACTTC
d_gene: NA; v_gene: TRBV29-1; abundance: NA; j_gene: TRBJ2-5; len: 12; CDR3aa: CSVVSVGETQYF; CDR3nt: TGCAGCGTGGTGTCGGTTGGAGAGACTCAGTACTTC
d_gene: NA; v_gene: TRBV4-3; abundance: NA; j_gene: TRBJ1-4; len: 17; CDR3aa: CASSQESEGGLNEKLFF; CDR3nt: TGCGCCAGCAGCCAAGAGTCGGAGGGAGGTTTAAATGAAAAACTGTTTTTT
d_gene: TRBD2; v_gene: TRBV4-1; abundance: NA; j_gene: TRBJ2-3; len: 16; CDR3aa: CASSQVGGRGGDTQYF; CDR3nt: TGCGCCAGCAGCCAAGTCGGCGGGAGGGGGGGCGATACGCAGTATTTT
d_gene: NA; v_gene: TRBV7-2; abundance: NA; j_gene: TRBJ2-1; len: 15; CDR3aa: CASSLGTWNENEQFF; CDR3nt: TGTGCCAGCAGCTTAGGGACTTGGAATGAGAATGAGCAGTTCTTC
d_gene: NA; v_gene: TRBV2; abundance: once; j_gene: TRBJ1-3; len: 15; CDR3aa: CASSVAGPAGNTIYF; CDR3nt: TGTGCCAGCAGTGTAGCGGGGCCGGCTGGAAACACCATATATTTT
d_gene: NA; v_gene: TRBV5-6; abundance: NA; j_gene: TRBJ2-1; len: 14; CDR3aa: CASSLRGGYNEQFF; CDR3nt: TGTGCCAGCAGCCTGAGGGGGGGGTACAATGAGCAGTTCTTC
d_gene: NA; v_gene: TRBV30; abundance: NA; j_gene: TRBJ2-1; len: 15; CDR3aa: CAWSLAESSYNEQFF; CDR3nt: TGTGCCTGGAGTTTGGCGGAAAGCTCCTACAATGAGCAGTTCTTC
d_gene: NA; v_gene: TRBV5-1; abundance: NA; j_gene: TRBJ1-4; len: 16; CDR3aa: CASSPRQGLANEKLFF; CDR3nt: TGCGCCAGCAGCCCCAGGCAGGGTTTAGCTAATGAAAAACTGTTTTTT
d_gene: TRBD1; v_gene: TRBV27; abundance: NA; j_gene: TRBJ1-2; len: 16; CDR3aa: CASRYRGRKYNYGYTF; CDR3nt: TGTGCCAGCAGGTACAGGGGGCGAAAATATAACTATGGCTACACCTTC
d_gene: NA; v_gene: TRBV6-1; abundance: NA; j_gene: TRBJ1-5; len: 15; CDR3aa: CATDSQESFNGPQHF; CDR3nt: TGTGCCACGGACAGCCAGGAAAGCTTTAATGGGCCCCAGCATTTT
d_gene: TRBD1; v_gene: TRBV6-5; abundance: few; j_gene: TRBJ1-5; len: 14; CDR3aa: CASFALQGDQPQHF; CDR3nt: TGTGCCAGCTTTGCCCTCCAGGGGGATCAGCCCCAGCATTTT
d_gene: TRBD1; v_gene: TRBV11-2; abundance: once; j_gene: TRBJ2-7; len: 16; CDR3aa: CASNLHVGTATYEQYF; CDR3nt: TGTGCCAGCAACTTACACGTCGGGACAGCAACCTACGAGCAGTACTTC
d_gene: NA; v_gene: TRBV19; abundance: NA; j_gene: TRBJ2-3; len: 16; CDR3aa: CASSIKRNSYTDTQYF; CDR3nt: TGTGCCAGTAGTATAAAGAGAAACTCCTACACAGATACGCAGTATTTT
d_gene: TRBD2; v_gene: TRBV9; abundance: once; j_gene: TRBJ2-5; len: 15; CDR3aa: CASSVYRTSKETQYF; CDR3nt: TGTGCCAGCAGCGTTTACAGGACTAGTAAAGAGACCCAGTACTTC
d_gene: NA; v_gene: TRBV13; abundance: NA; j_gene: TRBJ2-1; len: 19; CDR3aa: CASSLSVGKEGQSYNEQFF; CDR3nt: TGTGCCAGCAGCTTATCGGTGGGGAAGGAGGGCCAATCCTACAATGAGCAGTTCTTC
d_gene: NA; v_gene: TRBV7-9; abundance: NA; j_gene: TRBJ1-3; len: 14; CDR3aa: CASSATESGNTIYF; CDR3nt: TGTGCCAGCAGCGCGACAGAATCTGGAAACACCATATATTTT
d_gene: NA; v_gene: TRBV1; abundance: NA; j_gene: TRBJ1-2; len: 15; CDR3aa: CTSSLPGQGAYGYTF; CDR3nt: TGCACCAGCAGCCTACCGGGACAGGGGGCATATGGCTACACCTTC
d_gene: NA; v_gene: TRBV6-5; abundance: NA; j_gene: TRBJ1-2; len: 12; CDR3aa: CASSYTGYGYTF; CDR3nt: TGTGCCAGCAGTTACACGGGCTATGGCTACACCTTC
d_gene: TRBD1; v_gene: TRBV5-1; abundance: NA; j_gene: TRBJ2-7; len: 15; CDR3aa: CASSFKPDRAYEQYF; CDR3nt: TGCGCCAGCAGCTTTAAACCCGACAGGGCCTACGAGCAGTACTTC
d_gene: TRBD2; v_gene: TRBV30; abundance: NA; j_gene: TRBJ2-1; len: 14; CDR3aa: CAWRVAGSVNEQFF; CDR3nt: TGTGCCTGGAGGGTAGCGGGGAGTGTTAATGAGCAGTTCTTC
d_gene: NA; v_gene: TRBV27; abundance: NA; j_gene: TRBJ2-7; len: 16; CDR3aa: CASSRISSGFTYEQYF; CDR3nt: TGTGCCAGCAGTCGAATCAGTAGCGGATTCACCTACGAGCAGTACTTC
d_gene: NA; v_gene: TRBV19; abundance: NA; j_gene: TRBJ1-2; len: 14; CDR3aa: CASSPSGGAGGYTF; CDR3nt: TGTGCCAGTAGCCCGAGTGGGGGCGCGGGTGGCTACACCTTC
d_gene: TRBD2; v_gene: TRBV27; abundance: NA; j_gene: TRBJ2-7; len: 17; CDR3aa: CASSPRLAGGPSYEQYF; CDR3nt: TGTGCCAGCAGTCCGCGACTAGCGGGAGGACCCTCCTACGAGCAGTACTTC
d_gene: NA; v_gene: TRBV21-1; abundance: NA; j_gene: TRBJ1-2; len: 17; CDR3aa: CASSHPQGIKANYGYTF; CDR3nt: TGTGCCAGCTCCCATCCACAGGGTATAAAAGCTAACTATGGCTACACCTTC
d_gene: NA; v_gene: TRBV5-4; abundance: NA; j_gene: TRBJ1-1; len: 13; CDR3aa: CASSLPWNTEAFF; CDR3nt: TGTGCCAGCAGCTTGCCCTGGAACACTGAAGCTTTCTTT
d_gene: NA; v_gene: TRBV29-1; abundance: NA; j_gene: TRBJ2-4; len: 15; CDR3aa: CSVAYTGVGKNIQYF; CDR3nt: TGCAGCGTTGCCTATACCGGGGTAGGCAAAAACATTCAGTACTTC
d_gene: NA; v_gene: TRBV28; abundance: NA; j_gene: TRBJ2-3; len: 13; CDR3aa: CASTRGSTDTQYF; CDR3nt: TGTGCCAGCACAAGGGGCAGCACAGATACGCAGTATTTT
d_gene: NA; v_gene: TRBV4-3; abundance: NA; j_gene: TRBJ1-6; len: 18; CDR3aa: CASSQDWSRGLLNSPLHF; CDR3nt: TGCGCCAGCAGCCAAGATTGGAGTAGGGGGTTACTTAATTCACCCCTCCACTTT
d_gene: NA; v_gene: TRBV19; abundance: NA; j_gene: TRBJ1-2; len: 15; CDR3aa: CASSMTGVLFYGYTF; CDR3nt: TGTGCCAGTAGTATGACAGGAGTCCTCTTCTATGGCTACACCTTC
d_gene: TRBD1; v_gene: TRBV7-8; abundance: NA; j_gene: TRBJ1-1; len: 15; CDR3aa: CASSLVTGADTEAFF; CDR3nt: TGTGCCAGCAGCTTAGTGACAGGGGCGGACACTGAAGCTTTCTTT